Listed here are 7 T cell receptor beta chains from one sample, sequenced in a study of T cell responses to AZD1222 COVID-19 vaccine. Profiling relied on immunoSEQ multiplex PCR, and the TCRdb table lists in-frame clones only, not all of them. The sample lists some 100,000 clones, about nine tenths occurring once. Specimen: peripheral blood, collected on day 0 of AZD1222 vaccination. Receptor source: an adult in good health.

This chain links TRBV15 with TRBJ2-7; possible D gene TRBD1, 5 bases. CDR1 is LNHNV, CDR2 YYDKDF, per germline (reference sequence). The CDR3 is 16 amino acids. The germline V and J ends were trimmed by 0 bases and 0 bases, with 12 bases remaining between them. CDR3 sequence reads: CATSRDHQGSSYEQYF. DNA for the CDR3: TGTGCCACCAGCAGAGATCACCAGGGAAGCTCCTACGAGCAGTACTTC.

For this clone: Additional DNA sequences in this sample encode the identical CDR3. The J gene is TRBJ1-1, the V gene TRBV19; perhaps TRBD1 as D (6 bases). V was clipped by 6 bases and J by 4 bases, with 12 bases between them. The CDR3 spans 13 residues. The V gene's germline CDR1 is LNHDA and CDR2 SQIVND (reference sequence). CDR3 loop: CASSRRGLTEAFF. The DNA of the CDR3 is TGTGCCAGTAGCCGCCGGGGGCTCACTGAAGCTTTCTTT.

V is TRBV5-4 and J is TRBJ1-1; TRBD1 aligns across 9 bases. The germline V gene encodes CDR1 SGHNT and CDR2 YYREEE (reference sequence). CDR3 length equals 16 residues. The V segment lost 4 bases and the J segment 4 bases; nucleotides outside the gene matches: 11. The CDR3 protein is CASSPITGGAGTEAFF. DNA of the CDR3: TGTGCCAGCAGCCCAATCACAGGGGGCGCTGGCACTGAAGCTTTCTTT.

The CDR3 nucleotides read TGTGCCAGCAGCTTAAGGACTCGAGACACCATATATTTT. Translation gives CASSLRTRDTIYF. The chain uses TRBV7-9 and TRBJ1-3; D is unresolved. V gave up 2 bases and J gave up 8 bases, with 10 bases separating them. The CDR3 runs to 13 residues. Germline CDR1 SEHNR, CDR2 FQNEAQ (reference sequence). Supplemented by reference TRBV7-9 and TRBJ1-3, the full variable domain reads DTGVSQNPRHKITKRGQNVTFRCDPISEHNRLYWYRQTLGQGPEFLTYFQNEAQLEKSRLLSDRFSAERPKGSFSTLEIQRTEQGDSAMYLCASSLRTRDTIYFGEGSWLTVV.

The V call is TRBV4-1, the J call TRBJ1-4, with unresolved D. Germline loops: CDR1 MGHRA, CDR2 YSYEKL. Trimming removed 9 bases at V and 8 bases at J, with 13 bases between. The CDR3 is 12 amino acids. The CDR3 DNA follows: TGCGCCAGGAAAAGGGTAATAGAAAAACTGTTTTTT. This gives the protein CARKRVIEKLFF.

This clone is a singleton in its sample. V usage is TRBV5-1 and J usage is TRBJ1-6; TRBD1 agrees at 8 bases. Germline V gene lookup returns CDR1 SGHRS and CDR2 YFSETQ. V trimming: 4 bases; J trimming: 8 bases; junction bases outside the gene matches: 2. The CDR3 is made up of 13 amino acids. The CDR3 DNA reads TGCGCCAGCAGCCAGACAGGGGATTCACCCCTCCACTTT. It codes for CASSQTGDSPLHF.

This clone was seen a handful of times. The chain couples TRBV18 to TRBJ1-2, with TRBD1 matching over 7 bases. The trim removed 1 base at V and 6 bases at J, leaving 14 bases unmatched. Germline lookup yields CDR1 KGHSH and CDR2 LQKENI. The CDR3 spans 17 residues. In DNA form, the CDR3 reads TGTGCCAGCTCACCACGAACATCCAGGGCTGGGACAGATGGCTACACCTTC. This gives the protein CASSPRTSRAGTDGYTF.